The rows below give T cell receptor beta chains drawn from one sample of a study of beta chain features in type 1 diabetes. Measured with immunoSEQ multiplex PCR; TCRdb has only the in-frame clones, and not every one. The table has over 600,000 clones, approximately 13% seen once. The material sequenced was naive CD4+ T cells from blood. The receptor set was obtained from a young man with type 1 diabetes. CDR3s include the opening cysteine and the closing phenylalanine or tryptophan. Each record gives: V gene, J gene, CDR3 protein.

>TRBV29-1|TRBJ1-1
CSFRDIGYGPNTEAFF
>TRBV4-3|TRBJ2-7
CASSQDVTGSYEQYF
>TRBV29-1|TRBJ1-3
CSVEDGLGPSPSGNTIYF
>TRBV5-1|TRBJ1-1
CASSGRTAMNTEAFF
>TRBV6-5|TRBJ2-7
CASSSDRLYEQYF
>TRBV29-1|TRBJ2-3
CSVGNRQGGFTDTQYF
>TRBV27|TRBJ1-2
CASRVPGTGGYGYTF
>TRBV2|TRBJ2-1
CASSGQGYNEQFF
>TRBV6-1|TRBJ1-5
CASSDGGGFEQPQHF
>TRBV9|TRBJ1-2
CASSVDLPGRDGYTF
>TRBV19|TRBJ1-1
CASSADRWNTEAFF
>TRBV4-3|TRBJ2-7
CASSQGVGQLDYEQYF
>TRBV7-9|TRBJ1-3
CASSRDTGNTIYF
>TRBV30|TRBJ1-4
CAWSRQRNEKLFF
>TRBV4-1|TRBJ2-7
CASSHLYGQGAYEQYF
>TRBV20-1|TRBJ2-1
CSASDRRQFF
>TRBV4-2|TRBJ1-4
CASSQGRMNEKLFF